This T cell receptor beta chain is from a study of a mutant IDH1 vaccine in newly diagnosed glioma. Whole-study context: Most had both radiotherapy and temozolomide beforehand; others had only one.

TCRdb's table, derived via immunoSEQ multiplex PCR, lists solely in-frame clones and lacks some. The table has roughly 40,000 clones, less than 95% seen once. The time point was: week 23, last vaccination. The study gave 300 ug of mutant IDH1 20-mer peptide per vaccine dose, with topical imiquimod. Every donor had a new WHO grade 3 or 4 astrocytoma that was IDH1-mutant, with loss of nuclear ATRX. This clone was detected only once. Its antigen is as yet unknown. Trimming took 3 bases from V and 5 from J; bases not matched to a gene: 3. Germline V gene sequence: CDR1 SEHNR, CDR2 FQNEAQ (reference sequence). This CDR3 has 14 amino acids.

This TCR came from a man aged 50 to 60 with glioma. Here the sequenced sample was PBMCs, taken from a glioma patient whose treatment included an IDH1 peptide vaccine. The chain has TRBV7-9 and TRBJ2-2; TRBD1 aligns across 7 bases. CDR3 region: CASSLGQPTGELFF. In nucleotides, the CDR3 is TGTGCCAGCAGCTTGGGACAGCCGACCGGGGAGCTGTTTTTT.